This T cell receptor beta chain was sequenced for a study of Graves' ophthalmopathy and Graves' hyperthyroidism. Turning to the study itself: Peripheral blood was collected at initial diagnosis, before any treatment.

The study amplified TCR beta CDR3 regions using RNA transcripts. First-round RT-PCR with HTBI primers preceded a second-round multiplex PCR. TCRdb itself ran the multiplex PCR reads through MiXCR, one entry per CDR3 protein. The profile shows 600,000 to 950,000 distinct CDR3 sequences, approximately 40% of them singletons. Points from the study as a whole: In blood appeared most of the expanded thyroid clonotypes whose frequency exceeded 0.001.

About this clonotype itself: Its matching antigen is unknown.

Pregnancy or lactation, uncontrolled infections and other autoimmune diseases were grounds for excluding patients. A volume of about 9.7 ml of fresh peripheral blood supplied the PBMCs. The CDR3 runs to 14 residues. Germline V CDR1 and CDR2: SNHLY, FYNNEI. The germline V and J ends were trimmed by 8 bases and 4 bases, with 17 bases remaining between them. This TCR was recovered from an adult man with Graves' ophthalmopathy. The chain uses TRBV2 and TRBJ1-1; D gene ambiguous. Sequencing was done on a sample of peripheral blood. The CDR3 nucleotides are TGTGCCAGCTCACCACGGTCTGCGGGCACTGAAGCTTTCTTT. Translated: CASSPRSAGTEAFF.